The present TCR beta chain was sequenced within a study of control samples from healthy donors and cancer patients. This CDR3 region has 15 residues. Germline loops: CDR1 SGHTS, CDR2 YDEGEE. The V gene end was trimmed by 0 bases and the J gene end by 2 bases; junction bases not matched to a gene: 2. TCRdb's table, derived via immunoSEQ multiplex PCR, lists solely in-frame clones and lacks some. This table holds 70,000 or so clones, roughly 91% found once. The sequencing sample was made of PBMCs. The chain links TRBV5-8 to TRBJ2-1; the match to TRBD1 covers 7 bases. This clonotype was obtained from a man between 60 and 75 years old with lung cancer. Here the CDR3 DNA reads TGTGCCAGCAGCTTGGGACAGGGTACCTACAATGAGCAGTTCTTC. The encoded protein is CASSLGQGTYNEQFF.